These 30 T cell receptor beta chains originate from one sample sequenced in a study of graft-versus-host responses after intestinal transplantation. Generated by immunoSEQ multiplex PCR, the TCRdb table keeps only in-frame clones and is missing some. The sample holds 80,000 to 100,000 clones; 90% to 95% are singletons and the top ten take over 0.15%. These receptors are not linked to any known antigen. Sample: unstimulated CD4+ T cells sorted from spleen or lymph node cells, taken before transplant. The origin of the receptors is a human donor who was the organ donor for an intestinal transplant.

The chain has TRBV7-8 and TRBJ1-2; 7 positions agree with TRBD1. Trimming cost V 8 bases and J 1 base; bases outside gene matches: 4. The CDR3 extends over 13 amino acids. CDR1 SGHVS and CDR2 FQNEAQ come from the germline V gene. The CDR3 DNA reads as TGTGCCAGCGCGCCAGGGGGTAACTATGGCTACACCTTC. Its translation: CASAPGGNYGYTF.

This clone occurred once. J is TRBJ2-1 and V is TRBV4-3; TRBD2 agrees at 9 bases. This CDR3 region has 16 residues. Germline lookup yields CDR1 LGHNA and CDR2 YSLEER. The V gene end was trimmed by 3 bases and the J gene end by 2 bases; junction bases not matched to a gene: 5. CDR3: CASSQFSGGTYNEQFF. The CDR3 nucleotides read TGCGCCAGCAGCCAGTTTAGCGGGGGAACCTACAATGAGCAGTTCTTC.

The CDR3 loop reads CASSPLYRWEQYF. CDR3 DNA sequence: TGTGCCAGCAGTCCCCTCTATCGATGGGAGCAGTACTTC. The chain links TRBV6-1 to TRBJ2-7; D gene ambiguous. CDR3 length: 13 amino acids. V was cut by 5 bases and J by 7 bases, with 15 bases left in between. Germline CDR1 reads MNHNS; CDR2 reads SASEGT.

This clone came up once. This rearrangement joins TRBV10-3 to TRBJ2-5; 8 nucleotides align to TRBD2. After removal of 3 bases from V and 3 bases from J, the junction contained 6 bases not matched to a gene. The CDR3 is made up of 15 amino acids. Looked up from germline, CDR1 is ENHRY and CDR2 is SYGVKD. The CDR3 nucleotides are TGTGCCATCAGTGACGGCGGGGGGAATAAAGAGACCCAGTACTTC. This translates into CAISDGGGNKETQYF.

The rearrangement joins TRBV10-3 to TRBJ1-5, with a tentative D call TRBD1 (6 bases). This CDR3 is built from 15 residues. The V gene lost 3 bases and the J gene lost 1 base, with 10 bases spanning the gap. The V gene's germline CDR1 is ENHRY and CDR2 SYGVKD. CDR3 sequence (DNA): TGTGCCATCAGTGACTGGCAGGGGAGCAATCAGCCCCAGCATTTT. Translated: CAISDWQGSNQPQHF.

The rearrangement links TRBV7-2 to TRBJ2-3, with 9 bases matching TRBD2. V lost 6 bases and J lost 0; bases outside the gene matches: 1. There are 14 residues in the CDR3. Germline V gene sequence: CDR1 SGHTA, CDR2 FQGNSA. The CDR3 sequence is CASRGLASTDTQYF. The CDR3, as DNA: TGTGCCAGCAGGGGACTAGCTAGCACAGATACGCAGTATTTT.

The J gene is TRBJ1-5, the V gene TRBV7-2, with TRBD1 matching over 7 bases. CDR1 is SGHTA and CDR2 is FQGNSA in the germline V gene. The trim removed 2 bases at V and 8 bases at J, leaving 9 bases unmatched. The CDR3 extends over 15 amino acids. This chain's CDR3 is CASSLSRAGGKPQHF. CDR3 DNA: TGTGCCAGCAGCTTATCGCGGGCAGGGGGGAAGCCCCAGCATTTT.

This chain links TRBV7-9 with TRBJ2-7; 11 bases map to TRBD1. This CDR3 is 15 amino acids long. Germline-derived CDR1 and CDR2 are SEHNR and FQNEAQ (reference sequence). J lost 6 bases, V lost 4 bases, and 8 bases had no gene match. As DNA, the CDR3 is TGTGCCAGCAGCTCGAAGGACAGGGGGCTTGCCGAGCAGTACTTC. Its translation is CASSSKDRGLAEQYF.

This clone appeared once. The rearrangement links TRBV9 to TRBJ1-6; 9 bases are shared with TRBD1. The CDR3 extends over 15 amino acids. Germline CDR1 and CDR2: SGDLS and YYNGEE. V was clipped by 3 bases and J by 10 bases; unmatched bases: 8. The CDR3 coding sequence is TGTGCCAGCAGCGCAGCGGGACAGGGAGGATCACCCCTCCACTTT. This translates into CASSAAGQGGSPLHF.

The chain uses TRBV9 and TRBJ1-1; D is unclear. In germline, CDR1 is SGDLS, CDR2 YYNGEE. Trimming removed 1 base from V and 2 bases from J, with 12 bases in between. The CDR3 consists of 15 residues. CDR3 nucleotide sequence: TGTGCCAGCAGCGTAAGCAGGTACAGAAACACTGAAGCTTTCTTT. This encodes CASSVSRYRNTEAFF.

J is TRBJ1-2 and V is TRBV11-2, with 10 bases fitting TRBD1. The length of the CDR3 is 17 residues. CDR1 is SGHAT, CDR2 FQNNGV, per germline. V was clipped by 5 bases and J by 4 bases; unmatched bases: 13. In nucleotides, the CDR3 is TGTGCCAGCAGCCACCGGACAGGGGGAGGCACGACCTATGGCTACACCTTC. It codes for CASSHRTGGGTTYGYTF.

The gene calls are TRBV2 and TRBJ2-4, with 7 bases fitting TRBD2. The CDR3 totals 15 residues. Trimming cost V 5 bases and J 12 bases; bases outside gene matches: 16. Per germline, CDR1 SNHLY and CDR2 FYNNEI. The CDR3 loop reads CASSLGLPFGGDQYF. CDR3 in DNA: TGTGCCAGCAGTCTTGGGCTACCCTTTGGGGGGGATCAGTACTTC.

The chain employs TRBV7-2 and TRBJ2-5; D gene uncertain. Germline CDR1 SGHTA, CDR2 FQGNSA. The CDR3 has 12 residues. With 3 bases removed from V and 5 bases from J, the gap between germline ends came to 7 bases. This CDR3 reads CASSFSLETQYF. DNA for the CDR3: TGTGCCAGCAGCTTTAGCCTCGAGACCCAGTACTTC.

V usage is TRBV6-5 and J usage is TRBJ1-1, with a weak D call TRBD1 (5 bases). Germline V gives CDR1 MNHEY, CDR2 SVGAGI. This CDR3 region has 15 residues. V lost 0 bases to trimming and J lost 1 base, with 9 bases between them. The CDR3: CASSYSWQGNTEAFF. The CDR3 DNA reads as TGTGCCAGCAGTTACTCGTGGCAGGGGAACACTGAAGCTTTCTTT.

This chain joins TRBV7-3 and TRBJ1-2, with a possible D match to TRBD1 (6 bases). From germline, CDR1 is SGHTA and CDR2 FQGTGA. The ends were cut back, 0 bases at V and 3 bases at J, with 17 bases in the middle. This CDR3 has 17 residues. The CDR3 reads CASSLTGGGAWDYGYTF. The CDR3 bases are TGTGCCAGCAGCTTAACTGGGGGGGGCGCTTGGGACTATGGCTACACCTTC.

This chain links TRBV7-8 with TRBJ2-1; 11 bases fit TRBD2. With V trimmed by 5 bases and J by 3 bases, 9 bases remained unmatched. Per germline, CDR1 SGHVS and CDR2 FQNEAQ. This CDR3 spans 17 amino acids. The CDR3 loop reads CASSPHSGGAYYNEQFF. The DNA of the CDR3 is TGTGCCAGCAGCCCCCATAGCGGGGGGGCCTACTACAATGAGCAGTTCTTC.

The J gene is TRBJ2-7, the V gene TRBV2; the match to TRBD2 covers 10 bases. The CDR3 runs to 15 residues. V shed 6 bases and J 3 bases; nucleotides not matched to a gene: 8. The germline CDR1 and CDR2 sequences are SNHLY and FYNNEI. CDR3 sequence (DNA): TGTGCCAGCAGAGAGGGACTAGCGCCCAACTACGAGCAGTACTTC. Translation: CASREGLAPNYEQYF.

The genes are TRBV12-5 and TRBJ2-7, with 8 nucleotides matching TRBD1. V was clipped by 1 base and J by 6 bases; unmatched bases: 5. Germline V gene data show CDR1 as LGHNT and CDR2 as FRNRAP. The CDR3 totals 14 residues. CDR3 amino acids: CASGLAGTGGEQYF. The CDR3 DNA is TGTGCTAGTGGTTTGGCCGGGACAGGTGGCGAGCAGTACTTC.

V is TRBV6-1 and J is TRBJ1-1; no firm D call. The CDR3 contains 11 residues. In germline, CDR1 is MNHNS, CDR2 SASEGT. The ends were cut back, 2 bases at V and 10 bases at J, with 8 bases in the middle. The CDR3 sequence is CASSEFYGAFF. CDR3 DNA sequence: TGTGCCAGCAGTGAATTTTACGGAGCTTTCTTT.

The rearrangement uses TRBV7-2 and TRBJ2-5; D is ambiguous. Germline CDR1 and CDR2: SGHTA and FQGNSA. V was trimmed by 5 bases and J by 0 bases, leaving 7 bases between them. The CDR3 loop spans 13 amino acids. CDR3 loop: CASSVRYQETQYF. CDR3 DNA sequence: TGTGCCAGCAGCGTCCGGTACCAAGAGACCCAGTACTTC.

This chain links TRBV4-1 with TRBJ1-2, with D possibly TRBD1 on 5 matching bases. The germline V and J ends were trimmed by 5 bases and 2 bases, with 12 bases remaining between them. CDR1 and CDR2 from the germline V gene are MGHRA and YSYEKL. This CDR3 region has 14 residues. The CDR3 loop is CASSAPGGNYGYTF. In DNA form, the CDR3 reads TGCGCCAGCAGCGCTCCGGGGGGGAACTATGGCTACACCTTC.

The chain carries TRBV5-5 and TRBJ1-2; D gene unclear. The V gene's germline CDR1 is SGHKS and CDR2 YYEKEE (reference sequence). Trimming removed 2 bases from V and 8 bases from J, with 10 bases in between. The length of the CDR3 is 12 residues. The CDR3 coding sequence is TGTGCCAGCAGCTTTTTTATCCGGGGCTACACCTTC. This sequence encodes CASSFFIRGYTF.

The J gene is TRBJ2-3, the V gene TRBV5-6, with TRBD1 identical over 8 bases. With V trimmed by 2 bases and J by 0 bases, 2 bases remained unmatched. The CDR3 loop spans 15 amino acids. The germline V gene has CDR1 SGHDT and CDR2 YYEEEE. The CDR3 nucleotides are TGTGCCAGCAGCTTACAGGGGGGCAGCACAGATACGCAGTATTTT. Its translation: CASSLQGGSTDTQYF.

CDR3 amino acids: CAWSRDRVGNTIYF. The DNA of the CDR3 is TGTGCCTGGAGTCGGGACAGGGTTGGAAACACCATATATTTT. The chain has TRBV30 and TRBJ1-3; 9 nucleotides match TRBD1. The CDR3 runs 14 residues. The germline CDR1 and CDR2 sequences are GTSNPN and SVGIG (reference sequence). V gave up 2 bases and J gave up 3 bases; unmatched junction bases: 2. Complete variable domain (other parts from reference TRBV30 and TRBJ1-3): SQTIHQWPATLVQPVGSPLSLECTVEGTSNPNLYWYRQAAGRGLQLLFYSVGIGQISSEVPQNLSASRPQDRQFILSSKKLLLSDSGFYLCAWSRDRVGNTIYFGEGSWLTVV.

The chain recombines TRBV7-2 with TRBJ2-2; D remains ambiguous. Germline assignment: CDR1 SGHTA and CDR2 FQGNSA. The V gene lost 0 bases and the J gene lost 3 bases, with 8 bases spanning the gap. The CDR3 has 15 amino acids. The CDR3 region is CASSLALEYTGELFF. CDR3 nucleotides: TGTGCCAGCAGCTTAGCTCTAGAATACACCGGGGAGCTGTTTTTT.

This clone was detected once. This chain joins TRBV19 and TRBJ1-1; 9 bases line up with TRBD1. Germline lookup yields CDR1 LNHDA and CDR2 SQIVND (reference sequence). This CDR3 has 17 residues. J was trimmed by 0 bases and V by 8 bases; bases with no gene match: 13. The CDR3 protein is CASGALGQGAMNTEAFF. CDR3 DNA: TGTGCCAGTGGGGCTTTGGGACAGGGAGCCATGAACACTGAAGCTTTCTTT.

The chain employs TRBV5-1 and TRBJ2-7, with TRBD2 as a possible D gene (5 bases). Trimming shortened V by 0 bases and J by 6 bases, and 7 bases separated the two germline ends. Germline CDR1 is SGHRS and CDR2 is YFSETQ. This CDR3 comprises 12 residues. The CDR3 region has the DNA TGCGCCAGCAGCTTGGGAGAGGGCGAGCAGTACTTC. Amino acid sequence: CASSLGEGEQYF.

CDR3 bases: TGCGCCAGCAGCTCACAGGGGGCGGACTATGGCTACACCTTC. Its translation is CASSSQGADYGYTF. This chain uses TRBV5-1 with TRBJ1-2, with TRBD1 matching over 9 bases. From germline, CDR1 is SGHRS and CDR2 YFSETQ. Trimming removed 3 bases from V and 3 bases from J; junction bases left unmatched: 3. This CDR3 region has 14 residues.

V is TRBV5-1 and J is TRBJ2-7; 9 bases are a match to TRBD1. Unmatched junction bases numbered 2, after V lost 4 bases and J lost 6 bases. This CDR3 spans 12 amino acids. Per germline, CDR1 SGHRS and CDR2 YFSETQ. The CDR3 loop reads CASSVTGGEQYF. The CDR3 DNA sequence: TGCGCCAGCAGCGTGACAGGGGGCGAGCAGTACTTC.

The chain carries TRBV4-1 and TRBJ1-2, with TRBD1 matching 11 bases. The J segment lost 5 bases and the V segment lost 3 bases, leaving 2 bases of the junction unmatched. Germline CDR1 reads MGHRA; CDR2 reads YSYEKL. This CDR3 region has 14 residues. Here the CDR3 DNA reads TGCGCCAGCAGCCATGGGACAGGGGGTTATGGCTACACCTTC. This encodes CASSHGTGGYGYTF.